This T cell receptor beta chain was captured by sequencing in a study of blood T cell repertoires in COVID-19. This CDR3 is 16 amino acids long. V was clipped by 2 bases and J by 2 bases, with 16 bases between them. The V gene's germline CDR1 is MDHEN and CDR2 SYDVKM. Sequencing was performed with immunoSEQ multiplex PCR; in TCRdb, only in-frame clones are kept and a portion is missing. The data contain approximately 90,000 clones, about three quarters of them singletons. Sequenced input: peripheral blood. The V call is TRBV28, the J call TRBJ2-7; the D gene is possibly TRBD2 (6 bases). The sequence came from a human donor in a cohort sampled during active COVID-19. DNA for the CDR3: TGTGCCAGCAGTTTACCTTTAGGGACTCGAACCTACGAGCAGTACTTC. Protein sequence: CASSLPLGTRTYEQYF.